The 27 T cell receptor beta chains in this list originate from one sample, sequenced in a study of T cell responses to AZD1222 COVID-19 vaccine. TCRdb's table, derived via immunoSEQ multiplex PCR, lists solely in-frame clones and lacks some. Of some 150,000 clones detected, 90% to 95% appear once; the ten largest clones hold around 4.5%. The starting material was peripheral blood, obtained on day 0 of MenACWY control vaccination. Every receptor here comes from an adult in good health.

This sequence joins TRBV27 and TRBJ2-7; 9 nucleotides agree with TRBD1. Per germline, CDR1 MNHEY and CDR2 SMNVEV (reference sequence). The length of the CDR3 is 15 residues. V gave up 7 bases and J gave up 3 bases; unmatched junction bases: 10. The CDR3: CASTPVGTGLYEQYF. The CDR3 coding sequence is TGTGCCAGCACCCCGGTCGGGACAGGGCTCTACGAGCAGTACTTC.

The chain is built from TRBV9 and TRBJ1-1, with 7 positions matching TRBD1. This CDR3 is built from 15 residues. The V gene end was trimmed by 0 bases and the J gene end by 1 base; junction bases not matched to a gene: 3. Germline V gives CDR1 SGDLS, CDR2 YYNGEE. Written as DNA, the CDR3 is TGTGCCAGCAGCGTAGTCAGGACAGGGAACACTGAAGCTTTCTTT. Its translation: CASSVVRTGNTEAFF. Full variable domain (missing parts from reference TRBV9 and TRBJ1-1): DSGVTQTPKHLITATGQRVTLRCSPRSGDLSVYWYQQSLDQGLQFLIQYYNGEERAKGNILERFSAQQFPDLHSELNLSSLELGDSALYFCASSVVRTGNTEAFFGQGTRLTVV.

The chain has TRBV7-6 and TRBJ1-6, with D perhaps TRBD1 (5 bases). Trimming removed 2 bases from V and 0 bases from J, with 20 bases in between. This CDR3 contains 20 residues. CDR1 SGHVS and CDR2 FNYEAQ come from the germline V gene. CDR3 sequence: CASSLSPGVNRASYNSPLHF. CDR3 sequence (DNA): TGTGCCAGCAGCTTATCTCCGGGGGTGAACAGAGCCTCCTATAATTCACCCCTCCACTTT. Full variable domain (rest looked up from reference TRBV7-6 and TRBJ1-6): GAGVSQSPRYKVTKRGQDVALRCDPISGHVSLYWYRQALGQGPEFLTYFNYEAQQDKSGLPNDRFSAERPEGSISTLTIQRTEQRDSAMYRCASSLSPGVNRASYNSPLHFGNGTRLTVT.

This chain links TRBV29-1 with TRBJ1-4; TRBD1 is a possible D gene (6 bases). The CDR3 has 13 residues. Germline V CDR1 and CDR2: SQVTM, ANQGSEA. The CDR3 bases are TGCAGTGTGTCAACAGGGTACGGGGAAAAACTGTTTTTT. Protein product: CSVSTGYGEKLFF.

The chain links TRBV13 to TRBJ2-7; D is tentatively TRBD1 or TRBD2 (7 bases each). Germline V gene data show CDR1 as PRHDT and CDR2 as FYEKMQ (reference sequence). The ends were cut back, 7 bases at V and 0 bases at J, with 28 bases in the middle. This CDR3 is 19 amino acids long. CDR3 amino acids: CASNRQGGGLRRYSYEQYF. The CDR3 DNA reads TGTGCCAGCAACAGACAGGGAGGGGGACTCCGGCGGTACTCCTACGAGCAGTACTTC.

The chain is built from TRBV3-1 (or the pseudogene TRBV3-2) and TRBJ1-2; 7 positions match TRBD1. The V gene end was trimmed by 3 bases and the J gene end by 0 bases; junction bases not matched to a gene: 1. Per the germline V gene, CDR1 is LGHDT and CDR2 is YNNKEL (reference sequence). The CDR3 extends over 14 amino acids. Here the CDR3 DNA reads TGTGCCAGCAGCCAGGGACAGTCTAACTATGGCTACACCTTC. Translating it yields CASSQGQSNYGYTF.

The J gene is TRBJ2-1, the V gene TRBV12-3 or TRBV12-4, with D maybe TRBD2 (6 bases). Deletions cut 7 bases from V and 4 bases from J, with 11 bases between. The CDR3 runs 13 residues. This CDR3 reads CASNPSGYNEQFF. The DNA of the CDR3 is TGTGCCAGCAACCCCAGCGGGTACAATGAGCAGTTCTTC.

The chain employs TRBV5-1 and TRBJ2-6; D is uncertain. Germline CDR1 reads SGHRS; CDR2 reads YFSETQ. This CDR3 comprises 15 residues. Deletions cut 4 bases from V and 2 bases from J, with 10 bases between. CDR3 DNA: TGCGCCAGCAGCCCCCTCTTGCCTGGGGCCAACGTCCTGACTTTC. Translated: CASSPLLPGANVLTF.

J is TRBJ2-7 and V is TRBV11-2; 8 nucleotides agree with TRBD1. The CDR3 extends over 15 amino acids. After removal of 1 base from V and 4 bases from J, the junction contained 6 bases not matched to a gene. The germline gives CDR1 SGHAT, CDR2 FQNNGV. CDR3 amino acids: CASSLGWTGTYEQYF. The DNA for the CDR3 is TGTGCCAGCAGCTTAGGATGGACAGGGACATACGAGCAGTACTTC.

The chain uses TRBV18 and TRBJ1-1; D is possibly TRBD1 (5 bases). CDR3 length: 15 residues. CDR1 is KGHSH and CDR2 is LQKENI in the germline V gene. V was shortened by 3 bases and J by 11 bases, with 22 bases between the two germline ends. CDR3 protein: CASSPPGGGRIHAFF. The CDR3 DNA sequence: TGTGCCAGCTCACCCCCCGGGGGAGGGAGGATTCATGCTTTCTTT.

The V gene is TRBV7-9, the J gene TRBJ2-7; possible D gene TRBD2, 6 bases. This CDR3 comprises 15 residues. V was cut by 8 bases and J by 0 bases, with 17 bases left in between. Germline V CDR1 and CDR2: SEHNR, FQNEAQ (reference sequence). The CDR3 sequence: CASALSGTPSYEQYF. The CDR3 DNA reads as TGTGCCAGCGCACTGTCAGGGACTCCCTCCTACGAGCAGTACTTC.

The V call is TRBV18, the J call TRBJ2-7; 8 nucleotides align to TRBD1. CDR3 size: 15 residues. CDR1 is KGHSH and CDR2 is LQKENI in the germline V gene. V was clipped by 3 bases and J by 3 bases; unmatched bases: 7. The CDR3 region is CASSPGQTGVYEQYF. The CDR3 DNA reads as TGTGCCAGCTCACCCGGACAGACAGGGGTCTACGAGCAGTACTTC.

V gene TRBV11-3 combines with J gene TRBJ1-5; no definite D call. The V gene lost 3 bases and the J gene lost 10 bases, with 16 bases spanning the gap. This CDR3 is built from 14 residues. Germline V gives CDR1 SGHNT, CDR2 YENEEA. For the CDR3, the DNA is TGTGCCAGCAGCTTGGGTCAGGCCTCAAGCCCCCAGCATTTT. Translation: CASSLGQASSPQHF.

The CDR3 bases are TGCGCCAGCAGCCAAGATTATAGGGGGCGCGAGCAGTACTTC. Its translation is CASSQDYRGREQYF. The chain recombines TRBV4-3 with TRBJ2-7; 7 positions agree with TRBD1. Trimming at V came to 0 bases and at J to 6 bases, leaving 5 bases not matched to a gene. The CDR3 length is 14 residues. CDR1 and CDR2 (germline): LGHNA, YSLEER.

This chain links TRBV25-1 with TRBJ2-7; weak D call: TRBD2 (5 bases). This CDR3 comprises 14 residues. Germline CDR1 and CDR2: MGHDK and SYGVNS. V gave up 8 bases and J gave up 4 bases, with 18 bases separating them. The CDR3 sequence is CASAKGDSGYEQYF. The CDR3 coding sequence is TGTGCCAGCGCGAAGGGTGACTCGGGATACGAGCAGTACTTC.

The chain has TRBV5-1 and TRBJ2-1, with 14 bases identical to TRBD2. This CDR3 has 18 residues. CDR1 SGHRS and CDR2 YFSETQ come from the germline V gene. V dropped 6 bases and J dropped 4; count of bases not matched to a gene: 12. The CDR3, as DNA: TGCGCCAGCAACGCGGGGACTAGCGGGAGAGGTAATTACAATGAGCAGTTCTTC. Translated, it gives CASNAGTSGRGNYNEQFF.

The chain combines TRBV2 with TRBJ1-2, with 9 bases lining up with TRBD1. The CDR3 totals 13 residues. Losses at the gene ends were 6 bases for V and 8 bases for J; bases not matched to a gene: 7. CDR1 is SNHLY, CDR2 FYNNEI, per germline. The CDR3 DNA is TGTGCCAGCAGGGGGGGGACAGGGAGAGGCTACACCTTC. Amino acids: CASRGGTGRGYTF.

The chain uses TRBV19 and TRBJ1-2; perhaps TRBD1 as D (6 bases). Germline-derived CDR1 and CDR2 are LNHDA and SQIVND (reference sequence). V dropped 1 base and J dropped 6 bases, with 15 bases sitting between them. CDR3 length: 15 amino acids. CDR3: CASSIVWTAWDGYTF. CDR3 DNA sequence: TGTGCCAGTAGTATAGTCTGGACAGCCTGGGATGGCTACACCTTC.

This chain connects TRBV7-2 to TRBJ2-7; D is uncertain. Trimming shortened V by 6 bases and J by 3 bases, and 18 bases separated the two germline ends. The CDR3 has 15 residues. Germline V CDR1 and CDR2: SGHTA, FQGNSA. The CDR3 loop is CASSPPGMEIYEQYF. CDR3 coding DNA: TGTGCCAGCAGTCCCCCTGGGATGGAGATCTACGAGCAGTACTTC.

This clone has just a few counts. The chain joins TRBV7-2 to TRBJ1-2; D not certain. The CDR3 is made up of 12 amino acids. Germline V gene sequence: CDR1 SGHTA, CDR2 FQGNSA. V was clipped by 4 bases and J by 4 bases, with 7 bases between them. CDR3 protein: CASSSTVYGYTF. DNA of the CDR3: TGTGCCAGCAGCTCCACGGTCTATGGCTACACCTTC.

This chain links TRBV2 with TRBJ2-1; D gene unclear. The CDR3 length is 14 residues. Between the trimmed V and J ends, which lost 6 bases and 5 bases, there was a span of 14 bases. Germline V gene sequence: CDR1 SNHLY, CDR2 FYNNEI. The CDR3 DNA follows: TGTGCCAGCAGGGGCAGGCCGAACGACAATGAGCAGTTCTTC. This encodes CASRGRPNDNEQFF. Supplemented by reference TRBV2 and TRBJ2-1, the full variable domain reads EPEVTQTPSHQVTQMGQEVILRCVPISNHLYFYWYRQILGQKVEFLVSFYNNEISEKSEIFDDQFSVERPDGSNFTLKIRSTKLEDSAMYFCASRGRPNDNEQFFGPGTRLTVL.

The rearrangement joins TRBV7-3 to TRBJ1-2; D is perhaps TRBD1 (5 bases). V lost 3 bases to trimming and J lost 2 bases, with 10 bases between them. The CDR3 covers 14 residues. Per the germline V gene, CDR1 is SGHTA and CDR2 is FQGTGA. The chain's CDR3 is CASSLGPENYGYTF. The CDR3 DNA reads TGTGCCAGCAGCTTGGGACCCGAAAACTATGGCTACACCTTC.

The V call is TRBV5-8, the J call TRBJ1-1, with D maybe TRBD1 (6 bases). V dropped 4 bases and J dropped 9 bases, with 19 bases sitting between them. Germline CDR1 is SGHTS and CDR2 is YDEGEE. CDR3 length equals 14 residues. Here the CDR3 DNA reads TGTGCCAGCAGCACCACCGTCAGGGGAGAGAAAGCTTTCTTT. As protein: CASSTTVRGEKAFF.

This sequence joins TRBV19 and TRBJ2-1; maybe TRBD2 (5 bases). V was clipped by 8 bases and J by 4 bases, with 18 bases between them. The CDR3 extends over 15 amino acids. The germline V gene has CDR1 LNHDA and CDR2 SQIVND (reference sequence). The CDR3 is CASSEGPSPYNEQFF. Written as DNA, the CDR3 is TGTGCCAGTTCAGAGGGCCCCAGTCCTTACAATGAGCAGTTCTTC.

In its sample, this clone was seen once. This rearrangement joins TRBV29-1 to TRBJ1-1; D uncertain. This CDR3 has 14 residues. Trimming removed 4 bases at V and 4 bases at J, with 16 bases between. Germline values: CDR1 SQVTM, CDR2 ANQGSEA. The CDR3 nucleotides read TGCAGCGTTGGTGGCTTTGGGTCAAGCACTGAAGCTTTCTTT. Amino acids: CSVGGFGSSTEAFF.

This chain joins TRBV10-3 and TRBJ1-1; weak D call: TRBD1 (6 bases). This CDR3 has 13 residues. Germline-derived CDR1 and CDR2 are ENHRY and SYGVKD. V lost 6 bases, J lost 1 base, and 9 bases lay in between. In DNA form, the CDR3 reads TGTGCCATCAGAGGACAGCCGAACACTGAAGCTTTCTTT. Its translation: CAIRGQPNTEAFF.

The V gene is TRBV3-1 (or the pseudogene TRBV3-2), the J gene TRBJ2-7, with D perhaps matching TRBD2 (5 bases). In germline, CDR1 is LGHDT, CDR2 YNNKEL (reference sequence). Trimming pared 0 bases from V and 2 bases from J, leaving 8 bases between. The CDR3 runs to 14 residues. CDR3 amino acids: CASSQDPGTYEQYF. The CDR3 bases are TGTGCCAGCAGCCAAGACCCGGGGACCTACGAGCAGTACTTC.